These 9 T cell receptor beta chains were all obtained from the same sample, sequenced in a study of PD-L1 blockade in urothelial cancer. Sequencing used immunoSEQ multiplex PCR; TCRdb keeps in-frame clones, though not all of them. The sample lists about 49,000 clones, less than 85% seen once, with about 10% in the top ten. The time point was: pretreatment peripheral blood. The sample here was PBMCs, taken around atezolizumab (anti-PD-L1) treatment. These TCRs come from a man aged 70 or older with urothelial cancer.

This chain connects TRBV10-3 to TRBJ2-7; 11 positions match TRBD2. CDR1 and CDR2 from the germline V gene are ENHRY and SYGVKD. The CDR3 sequence is 13 residues long. Trimming at V came to 6 bases and at J to 5 bases, leaving 3 bases not matched to a gene. CDR3: CAIRLAGENEQYF. Written as DNA, the CDR3 is TGTGCCATCAGACTAGCGGGAGAGAACGAGCAGTACTTC.

The rearrangement uses TRBV7-2 and TRBJ2-7; 10 bases fit TRBD2. There are 18 residues in the CDR3. The trim removed 1 base at V and 3 bases at J, leaving 12 bases unmatched. Germline V gene lookup returns CDR1 SGHTA and CDR2 FQGNSA. The CDR3 sequence is CASSLVSLAGDGGYEQYF. CDR3 coding DNA: TGTGCCAGCAGCTTAGTTTCCCTAGCGGGAGATGGGGGCTACGAGCAGTACTTC.

The gene calls are TRBV27 and TRBJ2-3; D remains ambiguous. CDR3 size: 13 residues. Trimming took 4 bases from V and 5 from J, leaving 10 bases between them. Per the germline V gene, CDR1 is MNHEY and CDR2 is SMNVEV (reference sequence). The CDR3 reads CASSSPSVDTQYF. The CDR3 region has the DNA TGTGCCAGCAGTTCTCCTTCGGTAGATACGCAGTATTTT.

The gene calls are TRBV9 and TRBJ2-5, with TRBD1 as a possible D gene (5 bases). V shed 2 bases and J shed 0 bases, with 8 bases lying between them. The CDR3 covers 14 residues. CDR1 and CDR2 from the germline V gene are SGDLS and YYNGEE. The CDR3 region has the DNA TGTGCCAGCAGCGTCCAAGGGGACCAAGAGACCCAGTACTTC. Encoded protein: CASSVQGDQETQYF.

The V gene is TRBV30, the J gene TRBJ1-1; TRBD1 matches 9 bases. Germline V gene data show CDR1 as GTSNPN and CDR2 as SVGIG (reference sequence). This CDR3 is built from 14 residues. The V segment lost 2 bases and the J segment 4 bases; nucleotides outside the gene matches: 5. CDR3 region: CAWSPGQGSTEAFF. CDR3 nucleotides: TGTGCCTGGAGTCCGGGACAGGGCAGCACTGAAGCTTTCTTT.

Remarks on this clone: Sequence at one end of the junction differs from germline and may be a read error. V usage is TRBV7-8 and J usage is TRBJ2-7, with no clear D. The germline CDR1 and CDR2 sequences are SGHVS and FQNEAQ. This CDR3 has 13 residues. The CDR3 DNA reads TGTGCCAGCAGCTTAGCTAGGTACGGCACTCGGGACTTC. It translates to CASSLARYGTRDF. The complete variable domain, with remaining parts taken from reference TRBV7-8 and TRBJ2-7, reads GAGVSQSPRYKVAKRGQDVALRCDPISGHVSLFWYQQALGQGPEFLTYFQNEAQLDKSGLPSDRFFAERPEGSVSTLKIQRTQQEDSAVYLCASSLARYGTRDFGPGTRLTVT.

The CDR3 sequence is CASSQGLGQGFYEQYF. The CDR3 nucleotides read TGCGCCAGCAGCCAAGGACTGGGACAGGGATTCTACGAGCAGTACTTC. This rearrangement joins TRBV5-1 to TRBJ2-7; 9 nucleotides agree with TRBD1. The germline V gene has CDR1 SGHRS and CDR2 YFSETQ. V shed 4 bases and J 3 bases; nucleotides not matched to a gene: 11. This CDR3 comprises 16 residues.

There are a few counts of this clone. This rearrangement joins TRBV28 to TRBJ2-1; no reliable D call. The V gene's germline CDR1 is MDHEN and CDR2 SYDVKM. The CDR3 has 11 residues. V was pared by 6 bases and J by 8 bases, with 8 bases between. The CDR3 here is CASRLEYEQFF. As DNA, the CDR3 is TGTGCCAGCAGGTTAGAGTATGAGCAGTTCTTC.

V gene TRBV5-1 combines with J gene TRBJ2-1; no clear D gene. This CDR3 comprises 14 residues. Germline V lookup: CDR1 SGHRS, CDR2 YFSETQ. V was trimmed by 0 bases and J by 8 bases, leaving 12 bases between them. The CDR3 bases are TGCGCCAGCAGCTTGGCCATTGGAGAGGATGAGCAGTTCTTC. It is translated as CASSLAIGEDEQFF.